This T cell receptor beta chain came from a study of OX40 agonist ivuxolimab in advanced cancers. Study background: Patients were dosed intravenously with ivuxolimab at 0.01 to 10 mg/kg every 2 weeks. Findings and limits, study-wide: With doses of 0.1 to 3.0 mg/kg, CD4+ and CD8+ blood T cells had undergone clonal expansion by week 6.

The CDR3 sequence is 14 residues long. Trimming shortened V by 6 bases and J by 4 bases, and 12 bases separated the two germline ends. Germline V CDR1 and CDR2: MDHEN, SYDVKM. With respect to this clone: The antigen remains unidentified.

Individuals having autoimmune disease history or systemic immunosuppression were not enrolled. Measured with immunoSEQ multiplex PCR; TCRdb has only the in-frame clones, and not every one. This table has under 35,000 clones, about 92% appearing once. The sequence was collected from an adult with an advanced solid tumor such as melanoma, head and neck, liver or kidney cancer. Sample: CD4+ or CD8+ T cells sorted from blood, taken in a trial of the OX40 agonist ivuxolimab. This chain uses TRBV28 with TRBJ1-4; D is perhaps TRBD1 (5 bases). Here the CDR3 DNA reads TGTGCCAGCAGCTGGGGGGAAATTAATGAAAAACTGTTTTTT. Translation gives CASSWGEINEKLFF.